This T cell receptor beta chain originates from a study of long-term antiretroviral therapy in people with HIV. Running of the v3.0 immunoSEQ assay took place at survey level. Repertoires were generated with immunoSEQ multiplex PCR, while TCRdb's copy carries only in-frame clones and drops some. The sample consists of under 40,000 clones, about 88% of them appearing once. Trimming pared 4 bases from V and 0 bases from J, leaving 14 bases between. The germline V gene has CDR1 SGHRS and CDR2 YFSETQ. This CDR3 contains 16 residues. The gene calls are TRBV5-1 and TRBJ1-3, with a tentative D call TRBD1 (6 bases). The sequence derives from a woman aged 25 to 45 with HIV. Material: unsorted PBMCs, obtained 2.7 to 2.9 years before starting antiretroviral therapy. The CDR3 reads CASSPATGISGNTIYF. DNA of the CDR3: TGCGCCAGCAGCCCCGCCACAGGGATCTCTGGAAACACCATATATTTT.